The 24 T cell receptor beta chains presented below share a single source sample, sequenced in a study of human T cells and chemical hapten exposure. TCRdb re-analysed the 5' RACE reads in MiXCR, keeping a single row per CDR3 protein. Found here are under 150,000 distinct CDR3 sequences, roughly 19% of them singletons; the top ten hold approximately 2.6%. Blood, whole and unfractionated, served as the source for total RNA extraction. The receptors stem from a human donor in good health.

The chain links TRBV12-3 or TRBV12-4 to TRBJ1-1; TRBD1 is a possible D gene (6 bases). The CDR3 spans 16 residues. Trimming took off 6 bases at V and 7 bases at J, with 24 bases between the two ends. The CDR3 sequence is CASRNPAAGATVEAFF. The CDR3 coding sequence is TGTGCCAGCAGAAATCCAGCGGCAGGGGCGACGGTTGAAGCTTTCTTT.

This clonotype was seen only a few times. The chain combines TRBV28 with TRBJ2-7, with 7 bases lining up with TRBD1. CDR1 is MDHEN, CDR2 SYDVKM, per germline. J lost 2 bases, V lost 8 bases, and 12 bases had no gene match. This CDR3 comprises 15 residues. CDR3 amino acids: CASGKFGTAPYEQYF. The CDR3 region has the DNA TGTGCCAGCGGAAAATTCGGGACAGCGCCCTACGAGCAGTACTTC.

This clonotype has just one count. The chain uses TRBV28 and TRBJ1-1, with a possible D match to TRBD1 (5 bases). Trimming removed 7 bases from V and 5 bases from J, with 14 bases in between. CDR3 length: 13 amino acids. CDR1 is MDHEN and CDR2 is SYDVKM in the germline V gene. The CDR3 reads CASTPLWGTEAFF. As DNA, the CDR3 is TGTGCCAGCACTCCTTTGTGGGGGACTGAAGCTTTCTTT.

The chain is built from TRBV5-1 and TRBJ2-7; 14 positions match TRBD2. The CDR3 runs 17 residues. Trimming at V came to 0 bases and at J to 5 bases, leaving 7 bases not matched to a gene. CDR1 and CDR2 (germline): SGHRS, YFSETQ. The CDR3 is CASSLDGTSGRRDEQYF. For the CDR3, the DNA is TGCGCCAGCAGCTTGGACGGGACTAGCGGGAGACGGGACGAGCAGTACTTC.

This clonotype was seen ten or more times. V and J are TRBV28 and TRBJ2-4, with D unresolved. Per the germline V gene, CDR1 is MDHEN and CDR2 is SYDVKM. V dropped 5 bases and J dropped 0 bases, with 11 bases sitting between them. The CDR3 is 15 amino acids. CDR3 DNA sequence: TGTGCCAGCAGTATATACCCCCTAGCCAAAAACATTCAGTACTTC. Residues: CASSIYPLAKNIQYF.

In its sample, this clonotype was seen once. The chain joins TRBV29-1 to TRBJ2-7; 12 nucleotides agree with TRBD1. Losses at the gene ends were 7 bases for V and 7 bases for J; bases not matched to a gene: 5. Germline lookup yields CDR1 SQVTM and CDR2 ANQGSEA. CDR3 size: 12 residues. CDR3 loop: CSGGQGAGEQYF. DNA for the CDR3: TGCAGCGGGGGACAGGGGGCGGGGGAGCAGTACTTC.

CDR3 in amino acids: CASSPGTGGILRYF. CDR3 nucleotide sequence: TGCGCCAGCAGTCCCGGGACAGGGGGAATCTTGAGGTACTTC. The chain joins TRBV10-1 to TRBJ2-7, with 11 bases identical to TRBD1. The length of the CDR3 is 14 residues. V dropped 5 bases and J dropped 12; count of bases not matched to a gene: 12. The germline V gene has CDR1 WNHNN and CDR2 SYGVQD (reference sequence).

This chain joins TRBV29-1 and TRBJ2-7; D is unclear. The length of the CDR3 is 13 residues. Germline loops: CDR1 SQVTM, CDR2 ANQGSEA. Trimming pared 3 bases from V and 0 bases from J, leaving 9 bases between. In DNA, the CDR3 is TGCAGCGTTGAGGGCAGCAGCTCCTACGAGCAGTACTTC. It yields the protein CSVEGSSSYEQYF.

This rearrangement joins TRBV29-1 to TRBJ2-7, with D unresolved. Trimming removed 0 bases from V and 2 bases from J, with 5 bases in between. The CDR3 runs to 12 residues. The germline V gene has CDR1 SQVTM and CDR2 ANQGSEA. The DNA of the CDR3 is TGCAGCGTTGAAGACAACACCTACGAGCAGTACTTC. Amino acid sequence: CSVEDNTYEQYF.

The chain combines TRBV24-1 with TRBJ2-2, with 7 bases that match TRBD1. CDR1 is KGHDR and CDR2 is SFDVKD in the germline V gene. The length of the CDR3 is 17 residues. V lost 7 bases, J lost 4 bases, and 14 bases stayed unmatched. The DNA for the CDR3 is TGTGCCACCAGCGACAGGGTCACCATCGCGGGCACCGGGGAGCTGTTTTTT. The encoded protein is CATSDRVTIAGTGELFF.

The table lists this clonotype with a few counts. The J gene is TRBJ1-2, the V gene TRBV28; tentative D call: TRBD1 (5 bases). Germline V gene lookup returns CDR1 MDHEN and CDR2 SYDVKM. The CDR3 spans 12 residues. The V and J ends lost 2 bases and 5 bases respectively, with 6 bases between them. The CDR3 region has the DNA TGTGCCAGCAGTTTAGGGGGTTATGGCTACACCTTC. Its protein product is CASSLGGYGYTF.

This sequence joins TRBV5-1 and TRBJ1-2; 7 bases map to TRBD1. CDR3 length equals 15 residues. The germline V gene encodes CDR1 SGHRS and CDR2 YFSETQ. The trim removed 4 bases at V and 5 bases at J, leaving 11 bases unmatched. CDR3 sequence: CASSKQGTELYGYTF. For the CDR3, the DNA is TGCGCCAGCAGCAAACAAGGGACAGAATTATATGGCTACACCTTC.

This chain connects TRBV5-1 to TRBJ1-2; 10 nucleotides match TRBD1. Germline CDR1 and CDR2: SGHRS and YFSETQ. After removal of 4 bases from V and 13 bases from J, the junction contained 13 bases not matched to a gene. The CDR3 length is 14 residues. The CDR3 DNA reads TGCGCCAGCAGCCCCTCCCCGGGACAGGGGATTCTCACCTTC. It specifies CASSPSPGQGILTF.

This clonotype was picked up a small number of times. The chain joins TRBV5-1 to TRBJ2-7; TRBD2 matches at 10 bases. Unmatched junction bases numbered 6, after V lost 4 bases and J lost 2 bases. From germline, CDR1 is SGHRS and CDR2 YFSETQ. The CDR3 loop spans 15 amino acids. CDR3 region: CASSPRTSGTYEQYF. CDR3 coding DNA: TGCGCCAGCAGCCCGAGGACTAGCGGAACCTACGAGCAGTACTTC. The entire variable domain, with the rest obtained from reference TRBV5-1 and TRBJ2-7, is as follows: KAGVTQTPRYLIKTRGQQVTLSCSPISGHRSVSWYQQTPGQGLQFLFEYFSETQRNKGNFPGRFSGRQFSNSRSEMNVSTLELGDSALYLCASSPRTSGTYEQYFGPGTRLTVT.

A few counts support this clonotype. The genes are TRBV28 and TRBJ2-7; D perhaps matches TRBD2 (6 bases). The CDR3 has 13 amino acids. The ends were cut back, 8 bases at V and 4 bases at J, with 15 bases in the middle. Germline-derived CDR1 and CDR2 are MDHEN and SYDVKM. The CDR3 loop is CASFTGTSYEQYF. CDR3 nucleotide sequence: TGTGCCAGCTTTACCGGGACTTCATACGAGCAGTACTTC.

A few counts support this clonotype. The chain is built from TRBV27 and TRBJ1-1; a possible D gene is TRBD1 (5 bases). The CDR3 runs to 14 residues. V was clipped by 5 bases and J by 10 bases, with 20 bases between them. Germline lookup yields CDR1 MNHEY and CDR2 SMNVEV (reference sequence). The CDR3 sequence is CASSQFMGGKGAFF. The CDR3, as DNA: TGTGCCAGCAGTCAATTTATGGGGGGGAAAGGAGCTTTCTTT.

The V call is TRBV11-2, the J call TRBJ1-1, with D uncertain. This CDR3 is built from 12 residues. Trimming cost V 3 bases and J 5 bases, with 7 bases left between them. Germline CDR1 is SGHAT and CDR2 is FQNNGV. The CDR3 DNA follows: TGTGCCAGCAGCTTCGGGAGGACTGAAGCTTTCTTT. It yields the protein CASSFGRTEAFF.

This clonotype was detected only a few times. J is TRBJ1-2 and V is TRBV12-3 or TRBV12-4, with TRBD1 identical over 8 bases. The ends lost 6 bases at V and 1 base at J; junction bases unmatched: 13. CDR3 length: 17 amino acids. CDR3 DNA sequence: TGTGCCAGCAGCCCTCAAATTCCCACAGGGGGTAACTATGGCTACACCTTC. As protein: CASSPQIPTGGNYGYTF.

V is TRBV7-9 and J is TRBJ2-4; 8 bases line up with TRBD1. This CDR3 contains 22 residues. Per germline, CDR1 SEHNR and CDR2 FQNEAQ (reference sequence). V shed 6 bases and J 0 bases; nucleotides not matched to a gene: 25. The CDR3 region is CASSQMAGTGGKLSLAKNIQYF. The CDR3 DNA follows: TGTGCCAGCAGTCAGATGGCGGGTACAGGGGGTAAACTCAGTCTAGCCAAAAACATTCAGTACTTC.

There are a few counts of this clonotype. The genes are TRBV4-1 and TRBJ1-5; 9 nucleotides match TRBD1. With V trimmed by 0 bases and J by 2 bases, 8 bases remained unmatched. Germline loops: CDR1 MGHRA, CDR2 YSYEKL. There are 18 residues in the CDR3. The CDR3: CASSQDDIRTGGNQPQHF. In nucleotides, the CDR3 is TGCGCCAGCAGCCAAGATGACATAAGGACAGGGGGCAATCAGCCCCAGCATTTT.

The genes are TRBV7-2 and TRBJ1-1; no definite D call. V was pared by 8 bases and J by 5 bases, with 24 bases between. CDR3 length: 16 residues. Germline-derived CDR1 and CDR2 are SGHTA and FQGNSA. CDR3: CASSGIMVEARTEAFF. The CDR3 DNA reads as TGTGCCAGCTCCGGTATAATGGTTGAAGCGAGGACTGAAGCTTTCTTT.

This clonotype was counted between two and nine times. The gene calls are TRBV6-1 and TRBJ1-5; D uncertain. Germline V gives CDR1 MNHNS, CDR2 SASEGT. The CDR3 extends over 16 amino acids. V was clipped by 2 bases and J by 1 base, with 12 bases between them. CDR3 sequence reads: CASSESVGRSNQPQHF. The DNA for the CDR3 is TGTGCCAGCAGTGAAAGTGTAGGGAGAAGCAATCAGCCCCAGCATTTT.

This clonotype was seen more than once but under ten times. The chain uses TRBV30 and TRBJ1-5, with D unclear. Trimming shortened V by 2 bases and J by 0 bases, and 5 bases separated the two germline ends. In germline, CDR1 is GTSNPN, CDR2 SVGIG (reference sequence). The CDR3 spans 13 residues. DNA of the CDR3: TGTGCCTGGAGTTGGGCTAGCAATCAGCCCCAGCATTTT. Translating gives CAWSWASNQPQHF.

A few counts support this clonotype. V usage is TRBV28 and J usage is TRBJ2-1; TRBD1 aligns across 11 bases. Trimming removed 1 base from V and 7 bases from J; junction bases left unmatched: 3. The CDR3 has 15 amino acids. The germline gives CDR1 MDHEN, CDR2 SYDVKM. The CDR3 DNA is TGTGCCAGCAGTTTATTAGGACAGGGGGCAAATGAGCAGTTCTTC. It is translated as CASSLLGQGANEQFF.